This entry features one T cell receptor beta chain sequence. What it binds is unknown. Trimming removed 6 bases from V and 1 base from J, with 16 bases in between. CDR1 is SGHRS and CDR2 is YFSETQ in the germline V gene. This CDR3 comprises 15 residues. This sample was included in a study of T cells after posttransplantation cyclophosphamide. Study conclusions and caveats: Skin or GI-infiltrating T cells shared few TRB sequences with blood. After PTCy, TRB diversity resembled that of CNI/methotrexate controls.

Measured with immunoSEQ multiplex PCR; TCRdb has only the in-frame clones, and not every one. Among about 47,000 clones listed, around 94% were seen once. Peripheral blood was collected from the related graft donor on the marrow donation day. Specimen: PBMCs. The sequence was collected from a woman in her fifties or sixties in good health and a related stem cell transplant donor. The rearrangement joins TRBV5-1 to TRBJ1-1; TRBD1 is a possible D gene (6 bases). The CDR3 DNA is TGCGCCAGCACGGTTTCGGGACACCAGAACACTGAAGCTTTCTTT. Protein sequence: CASTVSGHQNTEAFF.